Listed below are T cell receptor beta chains from one sample, sequenced in a study of blood T cell repertoires in COVID-19. The method was immunoSEQ multiplex PCR; TCRdb's version includes in-frame clones alone and lacks a portion of them. Seen here are more than 300,000 clones, 90% to 95% observed once, and the top ten hold roughly 3.9%. The sequencing sample was made of PBMCs or T cells enriched from blood (not recorded which). The source of these receptors is a woman younger than 45 who had been exposed to COVID-19. The CDR3 runs from the conserved cysteine through the conserved F or W. Fields, in order: clone size, V gene, J gene, D gene, CDR3 DNA, CDR3 protein. The D gene is left open where the match is weak. Where a row states a size, it is once, few, many or the class of an expanded clone; other rows omit it.

.,TRBV7-6,TRBJ1-3,.,TGTGCCAGCAGCTTAGAGGGTGGGGGGACGGCTGGAAACACCATATATTTT,CASSLEGGGTAGNTIYF
.,TRBV30,TRBJ2-7,.,TGTGCCTGGAGTGAGGGACACTCCTACGAGCAGTACTTC,CAWSEGHSYEQYF
.,TRBV6-5,TRBJ1-1,.,TGTGCCAGCAGTTATGTGGCAAACACTGAAGCTTTCTTT,CASSYVANTEAFF
.,TRBV5-1,TRBJ2-1,.,TGCGCCAGCGGCTCTTATTTAATCTTGACAGGCCCGGGTGAGCAGTTCTTC,CASGSYLILTGPGEQFF
.,TRBV11-2,TRBJ1-2,TRBD1,TGTGCCAGCAGCTCCCGGGGACAGGGGGCAGGAGGCTACACCTTC,CASSSRGQGAGGYTF
.,TRBV3-1/TRBV3-2,TRBJ1-2,.,TGTGCCAGCAGCCGCGGGGACTATGGCTACACCTTC,CASSRGDYGYTF
.,TRBV5-5,TRBJ2-7,.,TGTGCCAGCAGCTTGAGAAGCCATTTGGGGGCCCCCTACGAGCAGTACTTC,CASSLRSHLGAPYEQYF
.,TRBV2,TRBJ1-1,.,TGTGCCAGCAATCAACAGCCGAACACTGAAGCTTTCTTT,CASNQQPNTEAFF
.,TRBV15,TRBJ2-7,.,TGTGCCACCAGCAGAGATACGACAGCAACCTACGAGCAGTACTTC,CATSRDTTATYEQYF
.,TRBV25-1,TRBJ2-7,TRBD1,TGTGCCAGCAGACCCATCCGGGACAGGGCTGACGAGCAGTACTTC,CASRPIRDRADEQYF
.,TRBV29-1,TRBJ1-2,.,TGCAGCGTTCCGGGGCAGGGGACAATCTATGGCTACACCTTC,CSVPGQGTIYGYTF
.,TRBV19,TRBJ2-7,.,TGTGCCAGTAGTTCAACAGGCACCTACGAGCAGTACTTC,CASSSTGTYEQYF
.,TRBV19,TRBJ1-1,.,TGTGCCAGTCACCGACAGAACACTGAAGCTTTCTTT,CASHRQNTEAFF
.,TRBV27,TRBJ2-7,TRBD1,TGTGCCAGCAGTCCAATCGGGACAGGGTGGGAGCAGTACTTC,CASSPIGTGWEQYF
.,TRBV6-5,TRBJ1-4,.,TGTGCCACCCGGATGGGGGCTTATGAAAAACTGTTTTTT,CATRMGAYEKLFF
.,TRBV4-2,TRBJ2-1,.,TGTGCCAGCAGCCAAGTCCTGGGGGGCGGGGGATGGAATGAGCAGTTCTTC,CASSQVLGGGGWNEQFF
.,TRBV29-1,TRBJ2-7,.,TGCAGCGTTGAAGCCCAGGGTTCCTCCTACGAGCAGTACTTC,CSVEAQGSSYEQYF
.,TRBV6-1,TRBJ1-1,.,TGTGCCAGCAGTGATCAGGTGAACACTGAAGCTTTCTTT,CASSDQVNTEAFF
.,TRBV5-4,TRBJ1-2,TRBD1,TGTGCCAGCAGCACTGGGACAGGAGGAAACTATGGCTACACCTTC,CASSTGTGGNYGYTF
once,TRBV3-1/TRBV3-2,TRBJ2-7,TRBD1,TGTGCCAGCAGCCAAGATTGGGACAGGGCCTACGAGCAGTACTTC,CASSQDWDRAYEQYF
.,TRBV2,TRBJ1-2,TRBD1,TGTGCCAGCAGTCCCGACAGGGGAAGTGGCTACACCTTC,CASSPDRGSGYTF
.,TRBV4-2,TRBJ2-1,.,TGTGCCAGCAGACAAGTCGTGGGGGCTGGGTACAATGAGCAGTTCTTC,CASRQVVGAGYNEQFF
.,TRBV4-1,TRBJ2-7,.,TGCGCCAGCAGCCTGGTTACTTCCTCCTACGAGCAGTACTTC,CASSLVTSSYEQYF
.,TRBV11-3,TRBJ1-3,.,TGTGCCAGCAGCTTAGTCTCCGGAAACACCATATATTTT,CASSLVSGNTIYF